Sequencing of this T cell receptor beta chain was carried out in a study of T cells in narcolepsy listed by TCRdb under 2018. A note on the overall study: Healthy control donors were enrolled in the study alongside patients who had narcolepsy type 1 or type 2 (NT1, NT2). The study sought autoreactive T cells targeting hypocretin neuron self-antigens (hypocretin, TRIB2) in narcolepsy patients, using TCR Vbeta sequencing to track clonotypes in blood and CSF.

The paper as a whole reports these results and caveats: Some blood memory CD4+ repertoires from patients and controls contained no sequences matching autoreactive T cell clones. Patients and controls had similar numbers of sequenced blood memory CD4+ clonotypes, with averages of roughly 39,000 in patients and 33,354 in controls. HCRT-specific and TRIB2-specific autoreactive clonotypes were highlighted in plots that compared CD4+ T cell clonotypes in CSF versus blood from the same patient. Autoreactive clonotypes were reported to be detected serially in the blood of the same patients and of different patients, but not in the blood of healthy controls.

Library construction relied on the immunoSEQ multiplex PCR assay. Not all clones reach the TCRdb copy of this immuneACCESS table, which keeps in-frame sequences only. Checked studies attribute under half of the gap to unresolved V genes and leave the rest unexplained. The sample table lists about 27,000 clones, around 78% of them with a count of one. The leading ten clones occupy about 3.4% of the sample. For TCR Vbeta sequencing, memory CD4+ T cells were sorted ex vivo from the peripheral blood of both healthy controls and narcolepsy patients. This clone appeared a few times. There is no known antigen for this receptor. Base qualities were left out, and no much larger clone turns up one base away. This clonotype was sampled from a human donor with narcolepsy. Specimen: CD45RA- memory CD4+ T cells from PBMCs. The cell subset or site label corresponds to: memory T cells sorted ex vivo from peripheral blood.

The sequenced DNA: TGTGCCAGCAGCCCGGGACTAGCGGGGGGGGCAGAGACCCAGTACTTC. It encodes CASSPGLAGGAETQYF. The rearranged segments are TRBV7-2 and TRBJ2-5; 16 junctional bases match TRBD2. The germline V gene supplies CDR1 SGHTA and CDR2 FQGNSA. Trimmed from V: 5 bases; trimmed from J: 4 bases; junction bases lacking a gene match: 4. Measured from the cysteine to the phenylalanine, the CDR3 is 16 residues long. Kept here is only the CDR3 DNA, which spans 48 bases and is read in frame from base 1.